What follows are 2 T cell receptor beta chains derived from one specimen sequenced in a study of blood T cell repertoires in COVID-19. The repertoire was sequenced with immunoSEQ multiplex PCR; TCRdb's copy has only in-frame clones and lacks some. The table has approximately 240,000 clones, approximately 82% seen once. The sequenced sample consisted of peripheral blood. The receptors stem from a woman over 75 with active or convalescent COVID-19.

Regarding this clone: The junction differs from germline at one of its ends, possibly a read error. This chain uses TRBV28 with TRBJ1-4; 9 nucleotides align to TRBD1. Germline V gene sequence: CDR1 MDHEN, CDR2 SYDVKM. The CDR3 runs to 12 residues. The CDR3 coding sequence is TGTGCCAGCAGTCCCAACCGCGGGACAGGGCATTTT. This codes for CASSPNRGTGHF.

The chain carries TRBV20-1 and TRBJ1-2, with D uncertain. The germline V and J ends were trimmed by 5 bases and 8 bases, with 12 bases remaining between them. This CDR3 spans 11 amino acids. The germline gives CDR1 DFQATT, CDR2 SNEGSKA (reference sequence). The CDR3 reads CSAFIIGGYTF. CDR3 bases: TGCAGTGCTTTCATTATCGGGGGCTACACCTTC.